One and the same sample provided the 24 T cell receptor beta chains below, sequenced in a study of T cell repertoires in cytomegalovirus infection (dated by TCRdb to about 2019). What this sample's treatment or condition label stands for: in vitro stimulation with specific CMV peptide epitopes to enrich CMV-specific T cells. These receptors' targets are unknown. The instrument given in TCRdb is Illumina HiSeq 1500. In-frame beta chains were kept once TCRdb had trimmed the public reads at Q25 with fastp and called clones with MiXCR. Identical CDR3 protein sequences are pooled into one entry, listed with their most common genes and DNA. The sample table lists about 60,000 distinct CDR3 sequences, around 18% of them with a count of one. The ten biggest clones cover about two thirds of the sample. The material was CD8+ T cells from cultured PBMCs, obtained from culture after CMV antigen stimulation. The receptors stem from a human donor in good health (CMV status not recorded). Some clones in this sample may be carry-over from other donors' samples.

The V and J genes are TRBV27 and TRBJ2-1; TRBD2 agrees at 7 bases. Germline V gene sequence: CDR1 MNHEY, CDR2 SMNVEV (reference sequence). V lost 9 bases to trimming and J lost 4 bases; unmatched junction nucleotides: 3. The CDR3 is 12 amino acids. The CDR3: CASSGGYNEQFF. CDR3 bases: TGTGCCAGTTCGGGGGGTTACAATGAGCAGTTCTTC.

This clonotype was observed a handful of times. The V gene is TRBV5-6, the J gene TRBJ2-7; 10 positions agree with TRBD1. CDR1 is SGHDT and CDR2 is YYEEEE in the germline V gene. This CDR3 has 18 amino acids. The J segment lost 0 bases and the V segment lost 2 bases, leaving 11 bases of the junction unmatched. The CDR3 region is CASSFGTGVHLSSYEQYF. CDR3 nucleotides: TGTGCCAGCAGCTTCGGGACAGGGGTCCATTTGAGCTCCTACGAGCAGTACTTC.

This clonotype turned up a few times. V and J are TRBV7-8 and TRBJ2-3, with D perhaps being TRBD1 or TRBD2 (6 bases each). Germline lookup yields CDR1 SGHVS and CDR2 FQNEAQ. CDR3 length: 17 amino acids. V lost 5 bases to trimming and J lost 7 bases, with 25 bases between them. In DNA, the CDR3 is TGTGCCAGCAGCCCCCGAGAGAATGGGGGGCACGTCAATACGCAGTATTTT. Translation gives CASSPRENGGHVNTQYF.

This clonotype was counted many times. J is TRBJ2-1 and V is TRBV7-9, with D possibly matching TRBD2 (5 bases). Germline V gene data show CDR1 as SEHNR and CDR2 as FQNEAQ (reference sequence). The CDR3 loop spans 14 amino acids. V gave up 4 bases and J gave up 2 bases, with 9 bases separating them. DNA for the CDR3: TGTGCCAGCAGCTCCCGGGAACCCTACAATGAGCAGTTCTTC. Translated: CASSSREPYNEQFF.

There are a few counts of this clonotype. V usage is TRBV7-2 and J usage is TRBJ1-5; weak D call: TRBD1 (5 bases). V was shortened by 2 bases and J by 7 bases, with 9 bases between the two germline ends. CDR1 is SGHTA, CDR2 FQGNSA, per germline. This CDR3 region has 13 residues. CDR3 sequence: CASSLKGWQPQHF. The CDR3 DNA follows: TGTGCCAGCAGCTTAAAGGGGTGGCAGCCCCAGCATTTT. The full variable domain, in which reference TRBV7-2 and TRBJ1-5 provide the parts outside the CDR3, is GAGVSQSPSNKVTEKGKDVELRCDPISGHTALYWYRQSLGQGLEFLIYFQGNSAPDKSGLPSDRFSAERTGGSVSTLTIQRTQQEDSAVYLCASSLKGWQPQHFGDGTRLSIL.

This clonotype showed up just a few times. J is TRBJ2-7 and V is TRBV7-6; D call uncertain. Per germline, CDR1 SGHVS and CDR2 FNYEAQ. There are 14 residues in the CDR3. V was cut by 0 bases and J by 1 base, with 7 bases left in between. CDR3 DNA sequence: TGTGCCAGCAGCTTAGCCGGAGATTCCTACGAGCAGTACTTC. Encoded protein: CASSLAGDSYEQYF.

The chain is built from TRBV4-1 and TRBJ1-2, with D possibly being TRBD1 (5 bases). This CDR3 is 16 amino acids long. Between the trimmed V and J ends, which lost 4 bases and 4 bases, there was a span of 19 bases. Germline CDR1 and CDR2: MGHRA and YSYEKL. The CDR3 loop reads CASSPKGPPEPYGYTF. The DNA for the CDR3 is TGCGCCAGCAGCCCCAAGGGACCCCCAGAACCCTATGGCTACACCTTC.

The rearrangement uses TRBV7-9 and TRBJ2-5; 7 nucleotides match TRBD2. CDR3 length: 15 amino acids. The trim removed 0 bases at V and 2 bases at J, leaving 3 bases unmatched. The V gene's germline CDR1 is SEHNR and CDR2 FQNEAQ (reference sequence). The CDR3 coding sequence is TGTGCCAGCAGCTTAGCGGTAGCGGGTCAAGAGACCCAGTACTTC. Protein: CASSLAVAGQETQYF.

The chain combines TRBV27 with TRBJ2-2, with D perhaps TRBD1 (6 bases). This CDR3 is built from 16 residues. Germline V gene sequence: CDR1 MNHEY, CDR2 SMNVEV (reference sequence). V was pared by 5 bases and J by 2 bases, with 15 bases between. This CDR3 reads CASSPTGTPNTGELFF. The CDR3 coding sequence is TGTGCCAGCAGTCCGACCGGGACACCCAACACCGGGGAGCTGTTTTTT.

This rearrangement joins TRBV6-5 to TRBJ2-2, with no clear D. CDR1 is MNHEY and CDR2 is SVGAGI in the germline V gene. This CDR3 contains 16 residues. Trimming pared 2 bases from V and 2 bases from J, leaving 12 bases between. CDR3 sequence (DNA): TGTGCCAGCAGTTACGGTGTGATTAAAAACACCGGGGAGCTGTTTTTT. The encoded protein is CASSYGVIKNTGELFF.

This clonotype was seen only a few times. The chain carries TRBV7-2 and TRBJ2-2, with 8 bases that match TRBD2. Trimming cost V 5 bases and J 1 base; bases outside gene matches: 3. This CDR3 comprises 15 residues. Looked up from germline, CDR1 is SGHTA and CDR2 is FQGNSA. Here the CDR3 DNA reads TGTGCCAGCAGCCTGCGGGGGGAGAACACCGGGGAGCTGTTTTTT. This translates into CASSLRGENTGELFF.

The chain links TRBV7-9 to TRBJ1-3; tentative D call: TRBD1 (5 bases). The CDR3 consists of 15 residues. The V end was cut by 4 bases, the J end by 0 bases, with 10 bases between. Germline loops: CDR1 SEHNR, CDR2 FQNEAQ (reference sequence). CDR3 sequence (DNA): TGTGCCAGCAGCTCTGGGGGTAGCTCTGGAAACACCATATATTTT. Residues: CASSSGGSSGNTIYF.

V gene TRBV7-7 combines with J gene TRBJ2-1; tentative D call: TRBD2 (5 bases). CDR3 size: 14 residues. Germline V gene data show CDR1 as SSHAT and CDR2 as FNYEAQ (reference sequence). Trimming stripped 1 base from V and 8 bases from J, with 12 bases between. The CDR3 is CASSLGASSYEQFF. The DNA of the CDR3 is TGTGCCAGCAGCTTAGGGGCTAGCAGTTATGAGCAGTTCTTC.

The chain combines TRBV7-3 with TRBJ1-2; D not resolved. Germline V gene lookup returns CDR1 SGHTA and CDR2 FQGTGA. This CDR3 is built from 15 residues. The V gene lost 1 base and the J gene lost 4 bases, with 13 bases spanning the gap. The CDR3 here is CASSLKGQSSYGYTF. The CDR3 DNA sequence: TGTGCCAGCAGCTTAAAAGGCCAATCGAGCTATGGCTACACCTTC.

The DNA of the CDR3 is TGTGCCAGCAGCCCATTAGGCAGCTTAAATCAGCCCCAGCATTTT. The encoded protein is CASSPLGSLNQPQHF. V usage is TRBV6-2 or TRBV6-3 and J usage is TRBJ1-5; D gene unclear. Deletions cut 6 bases from V and 4 bases from J, with 16 bases between. The germline CDR1 and CDR2 sequences are MNHEY and SVGEGT. This CDR3 region has 15 residues.

The V call is TRBV12-3 or TRBV12-4, the J call TRBJ2-7; D is undetermined. V was shortened by 3 bases and J by 4 bases, with 10 bases between the two germline ends. The CDR3 length is 13 residues. CDR3 DNA: TGTGCCAGCAGTTTTCACAGTCAATACGAGCAGTACTTC. It yields the protein CASSFHSQYEQYF.

This clonotype was found a few times. The chain joins TRBV7-2 to TRBJ1-2; 7 bases are shared with TRBD1. V gave up 5 bases and J gave up 2 bases; unmatched junction bases: 8. Per the germline V gene, CDR1 is SGHTA and CDR2 is FQGNSA. The CDR3 consists of 15 residues. The CDR3 here is CASSREAGQNYGYTF. DNA for the CDR3: TGTGCCAGCAGCCGGGAAGCGGGACAGAACTATGGCTACACCTTC.

This clonotype was counted a few times. The chain employs TRBV7-8 and TRBJ2-1; 11 bases are shared with TRBD1. The CDR3 spans 17 residues. Unmatched junction bases numbered 9, after V lost 0 bases and J lost 8 bases. Germline CDR1 reads SGHVS; CDR2 reads FQNEAQ. The CDR3 sequence: CASSLARGTGGRDEQFF. The CDR3 DNA reads TGTGCCAGCAGCTTAGCCAGGGGGACAGGGGGAAGGGATGAGCAGTTCTTC.

V is TRBV29-1 and J is TRBJ2-5, with a possible D match to TRBD2 (5 bases). Germline V gene lookup returns CDR1 SQVTM and CDR2 ANQGSEA. The length of the CDR3 is 12 residues. Trimming shortened V by 6 bases and J by 4 bases, and 12 bases separated the two germline ends. The CDR3 loop reads CSVSRGAETQYF. CDR3 bases: TGCAGCGTGTCCCGGGGAGCAGAGACCCAGTACTTC.

This clonotype was picked up a small number of times. V is TRBV5-1 and J is TRBJ2-7, with a possible D match to TRBD2 (6 bases). CDR1 SGHRS and CDR2 YFSETQ come from the germline V gene. This CDR3 is built from 14 residues. V lost 3 bases and J 5 bases, leaving 15 bases between the germline ends. CDR3 protein: CASSSTGSGHEQYF. The CDR3 nucleotides are TGCGCCAGCAGCTCGACCGGGAGCGGCCACGAGCAGTACTTC. Together with reference TRBV5-1 and TRBJ2-7, the CDR3 gives the full variable domain: KAGVTQTPRYLIKTRGQQVTLSCSPISGHRSVSWYQQTPGQGLQFLFEYFSETQRNKGNFPGRFSGRQFSNSRSEMNVSTLELGDSALYLCASSSTGSGHEQYFGPGTRLTVT.

This clonotype was picked up a small number of times. The chain joins TRBV11-1 to TRBJ2-5, with 8 bases matching TRBD1. Germline V gene data show CDR1 as SGHAT and CDR2 as FQDESV (reference sequence). Trimming at V came to 6 bases and at J to 1 base, leaving 16 bases not matched to a gene. CDR3 size: 18 residues. The CDR3 loop reads CASSIGGPTGAAQETQYF. The CDR3 region has the DNA TGTGCCAGCAGTATAGGGGGCCCGACAGGGGCGGCCCAAGAGACCCAGTACTTC.

The rearrangement uses TRBV7-8 and TRBJ2-3, with 7 nucleotides matching TRBD2. CDR3 length equals 16 residues. Germline V lookup: CDR1 SGHVS, CDR2 FQNEAQ. V shed 1 base, J shed 0 bases, and the junction held 4 bases outside the gene matches. This chain's CDR3 is CASSLGGGDSTDTQYF. CDR3 coding DNA: TGTGCCAGCAGCTTAGGTGGGGGGGATAGCACAGATACGCAGTATTTT.

A few counts support this clonotype. The chain has TRBV7-6 and TRBJ2-7; D not resolved. CDR3 size: 12 residues. V was clipped by 8 bases and J by 2 bases, with 10 bases between them. Germline V gives CDR1 SGHVS, CDR2 FNYEAQ. In DNA, the CDR3 is TGTGCCAGCGGAAATGTTCCCTACGAGCAGTACTTC. Its protein product is CASGNVPYEQYF.

The chain carries TRBV4-3 and TRBJ2-7, with D uncertain. CDR1 and CDR2 (germline): LGHNA, YSLEER. V was trimmed by 0 bases and J by 4 bases, leaving 7 bases between them. CDR3 size: 13 residues. The CDR3 DNA sequence: TGCGCCAGCAGCCAAGATTTGCTTTACGAGCAGTACTTC. Translation: CASSQDLLYEQYF.